One and the same sample provided the 26 T cell receptor beta chains below, sequenced in a study of shared clonotypes between healthy human individuals. Libraries were prepared by immunoSEQ multiplex PCR; TCRdb keeps only in-frame clonotypes and omits some of them. The sample yields about 1.1 million clones, 75% to 80% seen once. The sample was memory CD4+ T cells from PBMCs. Noted subset: CD45RA-negative fraction. These receptors originate from a man aged 18 to 29 in good health. Some clones in this sample may be carry-over from other donors' samples.

J is TRBJ1-3 and V is TRBV7-8; 12 bases are a match to TRBD1. The germline CDR1 and CDR2 sequences are SGHVS and FQNEAQ. Germline trimming cut 5 bases from V and 3 bases from J; bases unmatched to any gene: 8. This CDR3 comprises 17 residues. CDR3 nucleotides: TGTGCCAGCAGCCTCGGGGGGACAGGGGGCGGTGGAAACACCATATATTTT. This gives the protein CASSLGGTGGGGNTIYF.

The chain links TRBV19 to TRBJ2-1; 9 positions agree with TRBD1. Looked up from germline, CDR1 is LNHDA and CDR2 is SQIVND (reference sequence). This CDR3 is 15 amino acids long. V lost 2 bases, J lost 9 bases, and 8 bases stayed unmatched. CDR3 protein: CASSIMGQGTSEQFF. CDR3 coding DNA: TGTGCCAGTAGTATAATGGGACAGGGTACCAGTGAGCAGTTCTTC.

This clone was recorded once. The chain couples TRBV18 to TRBJ1-3; D is uncertain. V lost 2 bases and J 0 bases, leaving 5 bases between the germline ends. Germline V gene sequence: CDR1 KGHSH, CDR2 LQKENI. The CDR3 contains 14 residues. The DNA for the CDR3 is TGTGCCAGCTCACCAACCGCCTCTGGAAACACCATATATTTT. Translated, it gives CASSPTASGNTIYF.

The genes are TRBV2 and TRBJ2-5; either TRBD1 or TRBD2 may supply D (5 bases each). The CDR3 extends over 13 amino acids. The V gene's germline CDR1 is SNHLY and CDR2 FYNNEI. V lost 5 bases and J lost 4, with 11 bases in between. The CDR3 DNA reads as TGTGCCAGCAGTCTGGGGGTGCGAGAGACCCAGTACTTC. Translating gives CASSLGVRETQYF.

The chain is built from TRBV29-1 and TRBJ2-7, with no clear D. This CDR3 spans 12 amino acids. Germline assignment: CDR1 SQVTM and CDR2 ANQGSEA. V was trimmed by 4 bases and J by 2 bases, leaving 9 bases between them. DNA for the CDR3: TGCAGCGTTGGGGTCCCTACCTACGAGCAGTACTTC. It codes for CSVGVPTYEQYF.

DNA of the CDR3: TGTGCCAGCAGCTTATTGGGGGAGGGAAGCATTCAGTACTTC. Its translation: CASSLLGEGSIQYF. The J gene is TRBJ2-4, the V gene TRBV7-2; 7 nucleotides agree with TRBD2. Germline V CDR1 and CDR2: SGHTA, FQGNSA. Germline trimming cut 2 bases from V and 9 bases from J; bases unmatched to any gene: 7. This CDR3 region has 14 residues.

This clone was seen a few times. The V and J genes are TRBV5-1 and TRBJ2-7; tentatively, D is TRBD1 (7 bases). The CDR3 is 14 amino acids. Germline CDR1 and CDR2: SGHRS and YFSETQ. V lost 6 bases to trimming and J lost 0 bases, with 13 bases between them. The CDR3 here is CASKGTAGSYEQYF. CDR3 DNA: TGCGCCAGCAAGGGGACAGCGGGCTCCTACGAGCAGTACTTC.

This clone was recorded a few times. The chain uses TRBV5-6 and TRBJ2-7; D gene unclear. CDR1 and CDR2 from the germline V gene are SGHDT and YYEEEE. Trimming stripped 2 bases from V and 1 base from J, with 7 bases between. The CDR3 runs to 13 residues. Written as DNA, the CDR3 is TGTGCCAGCAGCTTCTTTGTGTCCTACGAGCAGTACTTC. Its translation is CASSFFVSYEQYF.

The chain recombines TRBV19 with TRBJ2-1, with no clear D. This CDR3 has 11 amino acids. CDR1 and CDR2 from the germline V gene are LNHDA and SQIVND (reference sequence). V was trimmed by 2 bases and J by 9 bases, leaving 5 bases between them. The CDR3 nucleotides read TGTGCCAGTAGTATATCCCGTGAGCAGTTCTTC. It codes for CASSISREQFF.

V gene TRBV7-2 combines with J gene TRBJ1-2, with 7 bases matching TRBD1. The ends lost 5 bases at V and 6 bases at J; junction bases unmatched: 9. Germline CDR1 and CDR2: SGHTA and FQGNSA. The CDR3 spans 14 residues. As DNA, the CDR3 is TGTGCCAGCAGCCACAGGGGCCCTTTCAATGGCTACACCTTC. This codes for CASSHRGPFNGYTF.

This rearrangement joins TRBV28 to TRBJ1-1; no definite D call. V shed 6 bases and J shed 4 bases, with 12 bases lying between them. The CDR3 is 13 amino acids. Germline loops: CDR1 MDHEN, CDR2 SYDVKM. Here the CDR3 reads CASSLDGGTEAFF. The CDR3 DNA reads TGTGCCAGCAGCCTAGACGGCGGCACTGAAGCTTTCTTT.

The rearrangement joins TRBV7-2 to TRBJ2-7; D remains unclear. The CDR3 spans 15 residues. V was clipped by 7 bases and J by 7 bases, with 23 bases between them. CDR1 SGHTA and CDR2 FQGNSA come from the germline V gene. CDR3 sequence: CASTTTGDRKHEQYF. The CDR3 DNA reads TGTGCCAGCACCACCACCGGCGATAGGAAGCATGAGCAGTACTTC.

J is TRBJ1-1 and V is TRBV5-1; D might be TRBD1 (5 bases). The V end lost 4 bases, the J end lost 4 bases, and 17 bases lay between the germline ends. Germline V gives CDR1 SGHRS, CDR2 YFSETQ. This CDR3 has 15 amino acids. CDR3 bases: TGCGCCAGCAGCAGCGGGGGACCGCGGGGCACTGAAGCTTTCTTT. Translating gives CASSSGGPRGTEAFF.

The V call is TRBV7-2, the J call TRBJ2-2; D remains ambiguous. Trimming cost V 3 bases and J 0 bases, with 5 bases left between them. The CDR3 length is 14 residues. Germline V gene data show CDR1 as SGHTA and CDR2 as FQGNSA. CDR3 in DNA: TGTGCCAGCAGCTTGTGGGCGAACACCGGGGAGCTGTTTTTT. It translates to CASSLWANTGELFF. Complete variable domain (other parts from reference TRBV7-2 and TRBJ2-2): GAGVSQSPSNKVTEKGKDVELRCDPISGHTALYWYRQSLGQGLEFLIYFQGNSAPDKSGLPSDRFSAERTGGSVSTLTIQRTQQEDSAVYLCASSLWANTGELFFGEGSRLTVL.

This clone was seen a few times. V and J are TRBV4-2 and TRBJ2-5; TRBD2 matches 13 bases. Trimming removed 1 base from V and 5 bases from J; junction bases left unmatched: 7. This CDR3 comprises 17 residues. Germline assignment: CDR1 LGHNA and CDR2 YNFKEQ. The CDR3 reads CASSQVLAGGPRETQYF. As DNA, the CDR3 is TGTGCCAGCAGCCAAGTACTAGCGGGAGGGCCCAGGGAGACCCAGTACTTC.

This clone was picked up a small number of times. The identical CDR3 is also encoded by other nucleotide sequences in the sample. The chain couples TRBV18 to TRBJ1-5; the D is unclear. Trimming stripped 2 bases from V and 5 bases from J, with 7 bases between. CDR3 length equals 13 residues. CDR1 KGHSH and CDR2 LQKENI come from the germline V gene. This chain's CDR3 is CASSPLSDQPQHF. The CDR3 DNA reads TGTGCCAGCTCACCATTGTCAGATCAGCCCCAGCATTTT.

The J gene is TRBJ1-1, the V gene TRBV6-1; D gene uncertain. CDR1 and CDR2 from the germline V gene are MNHNS and SASEGT. V lost 6 bases to trimming and J lost 8 bases, with 19 bases between them. This CDR3 has 14 residues. Written as DNA, the CDR3 is TGTGCCAGCAGCAATAGCCCGCGGTGGCAGGAAGCTTTCTTT. As protein: CASSNSPRWQEAFF.

This clone was counted between two and nine times. This chain links TRBV5-6 with TRBJ1-3, with a weak D call TRBD1 (5 bases). Trimming cost V 5 bases and J 3 bases, with 6 bases left between them. The CDR3 is made up of 12 amino acids. Germline V gives CDR1 SGHDT, CDR2 YYEEEE. The CDR3 spells CASRGVGNTIYF. The CDR3 DNA is TGTGCCAGCAGGGGGGTTGGAAACACCATATATTTT.

The chain couples TRBV15 to TRBJ2-7; no clear D gene. Germline V gene sequence: CDR1 LNHNV, CDR2 YYDKDF (reference sequence). The CDR3 has 15 amino acids. V dropped 5 bases and J dropped 0 bases, with 14 bases sitting between them. Here the CDR3 DNA reads TGTGCCACCAGCCTTGCCCCGCTCAGCTCCTACGAGCAGTACTTC. This translates into CATSLAPLSSYEQYF.

This clone was observed a single time. This sequence joins TRBV28 and TRBJ2-4; maybe TRBD1 (6 bases). Germline loops: CDR1 MDHEN, CDR2 SYDVKM. CDR3 length: 14 residues. V was trimmed by 6 bases and J by 7 bases, leaving 16 bases between them. This CDR3 reads CASRLGGVGNIQYF. CDR3 coding DNA: TGTGCCAGCAGGTTAGGGGGAGTTGGGAACATTCAGTACTTC.

The chain couples TRBV9 to TRBJ2-1; TRBD1 or TRBD2 may be the D gene (6 bases each). Trimming pared 1 base from V and 1 base from J, leaving 18 bases between. CDR3 length: 18 residues. Germline CDR1 SGDLS, CDR2 YYNGEE. DNA for the CDR3: TGTGCCAGCAGCGTATCGGGGGCGCCCGGTAGGTCCTACAATGAGCAGTTCTTC. This gives the protein CASSVSGAPGRSYNEQFF.

This clone was picked up many times. This chain's CDR3 is CASSEEGANGYTF. In DNA, the CDR3 is TGTGCCAGCAGTGAGGAGGGGGCTAATGGCTACACCTTC. The V and J genes are TRBV2 and TRBJ1-2; 7 positions agree with TRBD1. The V gene's germline CDR1 is SNHLY and CDR2 FYNNEI. The V and J ends lost 3 bases and 6 bases, in that order; junction bases with no gene match: 4. The CDR3 runs 13 residues.

The gene calls are TRBV6-6 and TRBJ1-2; D gene uncertain. Trimming took 5 bases from V and 4 from J, leaving 14 bases between them. CDR1 MNHNY and CDR2 SVGAGI come from the germline V gene (reference sequence). CDR3 size: 14 residues. The DNA for the CDR3 is TGTGCCAGCAGTGGCGTGGCACCCCGCTATGGCTACACCTTC. Residues: CASSGVAPRYGYTF.

The chain links TRBV2 to TRBJ1-2; D is ambiguous. In germline, CDR1 is SNHLY, CDR2 FYNNEI. Trimming cost V 6 bases and J 2 bases, with 16 bases left between them. The CDR3 is 15 residues long. The CDR3 here is CASRERLLNNYGYTF. In DNA, the CDR3 is TGTGCCAGCAGGGAGCGACTCTTAAACAACTATGGCTACACCTTC.

The genes are TRBV2 and TRBJ2-7; D is uncertain. This CDR3 is 13 amino acids long. Germline assignment: CDR1 SNHLY and CDR2 FYNNEI. Deletions cut 1 base from V and 2 bases from J, with 6 bases between. The CDR3 DNA sequence: TGTGCCAGCAGTGAAGACAGAACCTACGAGCAGTACTTC. Amino acid sequence: CASSEDRTYEQYF.

The CDR3 reads CASRAGSKLLRTGELFF. For the CDR3, the DNA is TGTGCCAGTAGGGCGGGAAGCAAACTGCTGCGCACCGGGGAGCTGTTTTTT. This chain joins TRBV19 and TRBJ2-2; tentatively, D is TRBD2 (6 bases). Germline V gene data show CDR1 as LNHDA and CDR2 as SQIVND (reference sequence). The CDR3 contains 17 residues. The V end lost 6 bases, the J end lost 4 bases, and 21 bases lay between the germline ends.